The text below deals with one T cell receptor (beta chain). The antigen is unknown. Sorted subsets were amplified in replicate PCRs using approximately 0.2 ug DNA, some 31,000 T cell genomes. Only in-frame clones appear in the TCRdb table, and some are missing; sequencing was by immunoSEQ multiplex PCR. In the table there are about 2 million clones, roughly 95% of which are singletons. It was CD45RO-negative cells, positively selected for CCR7, that made up naive CD8 cells, with terminally differentiated effector memory CD45RA+ cells excluded. This sample is part of a study of shared clonotypes between healthy human individuals. Study details: Those who served as donors were a couple of women and a few men between the ages of 18 and 49.

Findings of the study overall: It was the few donors that limited the genetic and exposure-history diversity represented.

V lost 6 bases and J 3 bases, leaving 15 bases between the germline ends. CDR3 size: 14 residues. Per the germline V gene, CDR1 is SNHLY and CDR2 is FYNNEI. Sequencing was carried out using naive CD8+ T cells sorted from blood. The gene calls are TRBV2 and TRBJ2-7; a weak D match, TRBD2 (5 bases). The sequence was obtained from a man younger than 35 in good health. The CDR3 reads CASRQSGEYYEQYF. For the CDR3, the DNA is TGTGCCAGCAGGCAGAGCGGAGAGTACTACGAGCAGTACTTC.